The present T cell receptor (beta chain) was sequenced within a study of STAT5B mutations in CD4+ large granular lymphocyte leukemia. Sequencing was at survey level. Repertoires were generated with immunoSEQ multiplex PCR, while TCRdb's copy carries only in-frame clones and drops some. Among roughly 34,000 clones listed, 81% were seen once. The table lists this clone with a count of one. Its antigen remains unidentified. CDR3 length: 19 residues. V was clipped by 4 bases and J by 4 bases, with 29 bases between them. Germline loops: CDR1 SGHTA, CDR2 FQGNSA. Points from the study as a whole: No patients shared main leukemic clonotypes, though about 26% appeared at low frequency elsewhere. CD4-sorted patient repertoires seemed more clonal than healthy CD4+ repertoires.

The source material was CD4+ T cells from blood buffy coats. This receptor was identified in a human donor in good health. This chain connects TRBV7-2 to TRBJ2-7; tentative D call: TRBD1 (7 bases). The CDR3 reads CASSWRQGSWAGGTYEQYF. The CDR3 nucleotides are TGTGCCAGCAGCTGGAGACAGGGATCCTGGGCCGGGGGCACTTACGAGCAGTACTTC.